The present T cell receptor (beta chain) was sequenced within a study of T-cell reconstitution after alpha-beta-depleted transplantation in children. The TCRbeta library was prepared with unique molecular identifiers. TCRdb used MiXCR to reprocess the PCR reads, holding one entry per CDR3 protein. The sample has over 550,000 distinct CDR3 sequences; roughly a tenth are singletons. The V gene's germline CDR1 is KGHSH and CDR2 LQKENI. The V and J ends lost 2 bases and 6 bases respectively, with 8 bases between them. The CDR3 extends over 13 amino acids. This specimen was PBMCs from the stem cell graft donor, taken from the stem cell graft. This clonotype was obtained from a human donor who donated a stem cell graft to a child with acute myeloid leukemia. The chain uses TRBV18 and TRBJ1-5, with D unresolved. The CDR3 nucleotides are TGTGCCAGCTCACCAGACGAAGGTCAGCCCCAGCATTTT. It codes for CASSPDEGQPQHF.